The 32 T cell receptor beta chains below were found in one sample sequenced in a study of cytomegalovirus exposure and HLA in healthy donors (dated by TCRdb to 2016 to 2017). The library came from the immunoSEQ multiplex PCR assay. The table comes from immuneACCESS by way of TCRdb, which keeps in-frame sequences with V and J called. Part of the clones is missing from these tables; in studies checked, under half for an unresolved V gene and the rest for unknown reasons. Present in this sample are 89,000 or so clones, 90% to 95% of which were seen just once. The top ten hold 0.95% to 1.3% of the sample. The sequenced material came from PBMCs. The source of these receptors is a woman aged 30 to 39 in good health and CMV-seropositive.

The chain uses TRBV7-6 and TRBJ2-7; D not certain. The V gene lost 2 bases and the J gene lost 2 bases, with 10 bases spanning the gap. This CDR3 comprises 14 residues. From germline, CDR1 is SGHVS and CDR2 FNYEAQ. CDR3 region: CASSLKDTAYEQYF. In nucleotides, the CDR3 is TGTGCCAGCAGCTTAAAAGATACTGCCTACGAGCAGTACTTC.

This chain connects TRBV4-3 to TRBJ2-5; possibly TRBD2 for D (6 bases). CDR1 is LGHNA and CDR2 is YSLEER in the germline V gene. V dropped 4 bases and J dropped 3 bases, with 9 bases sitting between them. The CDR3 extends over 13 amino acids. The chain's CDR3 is CASSLAVEETQYF. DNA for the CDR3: TGCGCCAGCAGCCTAGCGGTCGAAGAGACCCAGTACTTC.

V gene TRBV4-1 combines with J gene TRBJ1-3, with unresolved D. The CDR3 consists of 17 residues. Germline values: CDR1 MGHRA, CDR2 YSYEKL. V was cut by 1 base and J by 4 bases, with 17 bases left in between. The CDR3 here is CASSQGLVEARGNTIYF. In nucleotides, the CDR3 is TGCGCCAGCAGCCAAGGGCTTGTTGAGGCGCGGGGAAACACCATATATTTT.

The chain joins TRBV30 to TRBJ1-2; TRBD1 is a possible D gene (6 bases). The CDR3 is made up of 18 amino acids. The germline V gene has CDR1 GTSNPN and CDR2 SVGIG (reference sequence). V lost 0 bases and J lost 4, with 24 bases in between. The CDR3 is CAWSVRVGTGSRGYGYTF. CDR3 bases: TGTGCCTGGAGTGTAAGAGTAGGTACAGGGTCCCGCGGCTATGGCTACACCTTC.

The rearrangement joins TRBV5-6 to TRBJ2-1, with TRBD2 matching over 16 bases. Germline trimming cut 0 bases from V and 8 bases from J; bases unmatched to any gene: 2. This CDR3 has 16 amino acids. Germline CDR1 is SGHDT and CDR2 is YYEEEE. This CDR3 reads CASSLAGLAGGYEQFF. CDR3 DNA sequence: TGTGCCAGCAGCTTGGCGGGACTAGCGGGAGGGTATGAGCAGTTCTTC.

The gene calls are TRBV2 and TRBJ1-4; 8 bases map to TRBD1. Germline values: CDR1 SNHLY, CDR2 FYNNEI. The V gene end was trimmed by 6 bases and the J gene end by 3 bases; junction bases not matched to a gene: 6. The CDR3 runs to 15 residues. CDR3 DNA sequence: TGTGCCAGCAGGACAAGGACAGGGTCTAATGAAAAACTGTTTTTT. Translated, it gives CASRTRTGSNEKLFF.

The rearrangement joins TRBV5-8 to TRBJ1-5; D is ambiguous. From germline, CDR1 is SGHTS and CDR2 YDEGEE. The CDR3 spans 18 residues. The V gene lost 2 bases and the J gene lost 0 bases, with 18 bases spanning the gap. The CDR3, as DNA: TGTGCCAGCAGCTTACCAAGCGGTTGGCCGGATAGCAATCAGCCCCAGCATTTT. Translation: CASSLPSGWPDSNQPQHF.

The CDR3 sequence is CASSQFWTGMNTGELFF. The CDR3 DNA is TGTGCCAGCAGCCAATTCTGGACAGGAATGAACACCGGGGAGCTGTTTTTT. J is TRBJ2-2 and V is TRBV16; 7 nucleotides align to TRBD1. The CDR3 covers 17 residues. J gave up 1 base and V 1 base, and 6 bases lay outside the gene matches. The germline gives CDR1 KGHSY, CDR2 FQNENV.

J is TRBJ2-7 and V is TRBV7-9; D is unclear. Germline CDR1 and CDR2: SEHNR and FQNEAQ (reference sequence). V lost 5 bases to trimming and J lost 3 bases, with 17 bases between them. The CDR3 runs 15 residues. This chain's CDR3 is CASSNTRSTFYEQYF. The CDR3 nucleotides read TGTGCCAGCAGCAACACGCGGTCCACATTCTACGAGCAGTACTTC.

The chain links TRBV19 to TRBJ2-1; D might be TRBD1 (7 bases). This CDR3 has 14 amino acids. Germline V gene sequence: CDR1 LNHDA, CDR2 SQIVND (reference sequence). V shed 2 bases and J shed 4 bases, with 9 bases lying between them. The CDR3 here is CASSIQGGYNEQFF. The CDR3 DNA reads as TGTGCCAGTAGTATACAGGGGGGATACAATGAGCAGTTCTTC.

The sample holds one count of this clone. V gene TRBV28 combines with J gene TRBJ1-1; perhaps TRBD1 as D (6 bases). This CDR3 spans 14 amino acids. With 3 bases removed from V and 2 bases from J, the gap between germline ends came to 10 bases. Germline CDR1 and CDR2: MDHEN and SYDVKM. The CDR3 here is CASSFPQGNTEAFF. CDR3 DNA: TGTGCCAGCAGTTTTCCACAGGGAAACACTGAAGCTTTCTTT.

The CDR3 nucleotides read TGTGCCAGCAAACTACAGGGTTCTGGAAACACCATATATTTT. This encodes CASKLQGSGNTIYF. The chain joins TRBV28 to TRBJ1-3, with D perhaps matching TRBD1 (6 bases). Trimming took 7 bases from V and 1 from J, leaving 11 bases between them. CDR1 is MDHEN, CDR2 SYDVKM, per germline. There are 14 residues in the CDR3.

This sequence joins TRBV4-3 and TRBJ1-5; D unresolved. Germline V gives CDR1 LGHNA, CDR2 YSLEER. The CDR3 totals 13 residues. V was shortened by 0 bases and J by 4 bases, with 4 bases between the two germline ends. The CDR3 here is CASSQDSNQPQHF. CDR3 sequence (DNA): TGCGCCAGCAGCCAAGATTCTAATCAGCCCCAGCATTTT.

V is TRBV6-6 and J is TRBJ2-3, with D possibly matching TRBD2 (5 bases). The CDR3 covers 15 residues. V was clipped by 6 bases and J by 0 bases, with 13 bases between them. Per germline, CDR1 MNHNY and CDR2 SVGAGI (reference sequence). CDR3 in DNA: TGTGCCAGCAGAACCCATAGCGCTAGCACAGATACGCAGTATTTT. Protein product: CASRTHSASTDTQYF.

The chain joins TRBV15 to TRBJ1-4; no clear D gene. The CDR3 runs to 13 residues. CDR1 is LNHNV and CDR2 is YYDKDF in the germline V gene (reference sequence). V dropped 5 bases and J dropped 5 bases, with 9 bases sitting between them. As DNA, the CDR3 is TGTGCCACCAGCCCCGGGTCGAATGAAAAACTGTTTTTT. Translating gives CATSPGSNEKLFF. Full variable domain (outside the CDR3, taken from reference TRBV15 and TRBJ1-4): DAMVIQNPRYQVTQFGKPVTLSCSQTLNHNVMYWYQQKSSQAPKLLFHYYDKDFNNEADTPDNFQSRRPNTSFCFLDIRSPGLGDTAMYLCATSPGSNEKLFFGSGTQLSVL.

CDR3 coding DNA: TGTGCCACTACCATCAATCAGGGGAACACTGAAGCTTTCTTT. It specifies CATTINQGNTEAFF. The chain links TRBV28 to TRBJ1-1, with TRBD1 as a possible D gene (5 bases). CDR1 is MDHEN and CDR2 is SYDVKM in the germline V gene. The CDR3 length is 14 residues. With 10 bases removed from V and 1 base from J, the gap between germline ends came to 16 bases.

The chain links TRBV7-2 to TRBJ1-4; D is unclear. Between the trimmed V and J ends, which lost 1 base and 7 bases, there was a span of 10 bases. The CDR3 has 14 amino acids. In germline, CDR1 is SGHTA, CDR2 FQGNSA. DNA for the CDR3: TGTGCCAGCAGCTTAGACCTAGCGAGTGAAAAACTGTTTTTT. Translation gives CASSLDLASEKLFF.

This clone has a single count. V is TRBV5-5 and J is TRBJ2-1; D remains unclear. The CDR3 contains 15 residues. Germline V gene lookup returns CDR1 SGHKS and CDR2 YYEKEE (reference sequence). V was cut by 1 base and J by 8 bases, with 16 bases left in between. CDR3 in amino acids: CASSLTGVLFDEQFF. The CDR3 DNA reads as TGTGCCAGCAGCTTGACGGGTGTCTTGTTTGATGAGCAGTTCTTC.

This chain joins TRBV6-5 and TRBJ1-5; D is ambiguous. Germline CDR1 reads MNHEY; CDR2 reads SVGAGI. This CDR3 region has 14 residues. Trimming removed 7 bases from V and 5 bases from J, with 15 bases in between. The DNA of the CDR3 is TGTGCCAGCAATCAGAGGGTCGGCGATCAGCCCCAGCATTTT. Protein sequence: CASNQRVGDQPQHF.

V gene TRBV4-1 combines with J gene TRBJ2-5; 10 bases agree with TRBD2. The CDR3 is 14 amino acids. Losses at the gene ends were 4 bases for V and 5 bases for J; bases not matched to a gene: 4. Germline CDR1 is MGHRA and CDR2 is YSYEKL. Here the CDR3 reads CASSLRLAGETQYF. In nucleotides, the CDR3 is TGCGCCAGCAGCCTCAGACTAGCGGGCGAGACCCAGTACTTC.

CDR3 DNA: TGTGCCAGCAGTGGAGGCGGGGGCCCGAACACCGGGGAGCTGTTTTTT. It specifies CASSGGGGPNTGELFF. This chain connects TRBV2 to TRBJ2-2, with D perhaps TRBD2 (7 bases). Germline V lookup: CDR1 SNHLY, CDR2 FYNNEI. Trimming stripped 4 bases from V and 0 bases from J, with 12 bases between. This CDR3 comprises 16 residues.

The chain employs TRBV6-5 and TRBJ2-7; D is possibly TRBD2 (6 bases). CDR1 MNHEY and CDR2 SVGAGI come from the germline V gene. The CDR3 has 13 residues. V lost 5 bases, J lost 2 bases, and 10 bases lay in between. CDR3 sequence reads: CASSGGNPYEQYF. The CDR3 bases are TGTGCCAGCAGTGGCGGGAATCCCTACGAGCAGTACTTC.

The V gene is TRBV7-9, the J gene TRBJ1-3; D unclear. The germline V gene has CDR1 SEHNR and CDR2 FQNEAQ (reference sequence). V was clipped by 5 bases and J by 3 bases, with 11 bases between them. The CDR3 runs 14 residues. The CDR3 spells CASSIRSGGNTIYF. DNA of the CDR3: TGTGCCAGCAGCATACGGAGCGGTGGAAACACCATATATTTT. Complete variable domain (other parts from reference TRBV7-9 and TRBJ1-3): DTGVSQNPRHKITKRGQNVTFRCDPISEHNRLYWYRQTLGQGPEFLTYFQNEAQLEKSRLLSDRFSAERPKGSFSTLEIQRTEQGDSAMYLCASSIRSGGNTIYFGEGSWLTVV.

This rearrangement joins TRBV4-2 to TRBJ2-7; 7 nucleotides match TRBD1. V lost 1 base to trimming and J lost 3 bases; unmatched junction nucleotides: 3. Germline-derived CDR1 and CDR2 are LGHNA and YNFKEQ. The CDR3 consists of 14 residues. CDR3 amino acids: CASSQAGGRYEQYF. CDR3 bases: TGTGCCAGCAGCCAAGCAGGGGGACGCTACGAGCAGTACTTC.

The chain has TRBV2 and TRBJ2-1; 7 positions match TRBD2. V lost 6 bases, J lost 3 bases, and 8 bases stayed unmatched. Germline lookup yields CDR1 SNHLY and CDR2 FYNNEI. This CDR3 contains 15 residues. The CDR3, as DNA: TGTGCCAGCAGCTGGCGGGAGATTCACTACAATGAGCAGTTCTTC. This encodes CASSWREIHYNEQFF.

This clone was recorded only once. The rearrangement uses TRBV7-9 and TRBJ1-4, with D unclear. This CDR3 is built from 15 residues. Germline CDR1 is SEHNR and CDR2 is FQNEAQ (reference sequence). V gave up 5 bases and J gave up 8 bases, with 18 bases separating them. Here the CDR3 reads CASSPLAAGGEKLFF. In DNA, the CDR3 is TGTGCCAGCAGCCCCCTGGCGGCGGGAGGGGAAAAACTGTTTTTT.

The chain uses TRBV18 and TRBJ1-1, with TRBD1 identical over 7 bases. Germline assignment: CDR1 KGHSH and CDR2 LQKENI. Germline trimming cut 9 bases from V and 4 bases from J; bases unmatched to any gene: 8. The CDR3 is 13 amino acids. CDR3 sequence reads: CASSEGASTEAFF. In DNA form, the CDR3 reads TGTGCCAGTTCAGAGGGGGCTAGCACTGAAGCTTTCTTT.

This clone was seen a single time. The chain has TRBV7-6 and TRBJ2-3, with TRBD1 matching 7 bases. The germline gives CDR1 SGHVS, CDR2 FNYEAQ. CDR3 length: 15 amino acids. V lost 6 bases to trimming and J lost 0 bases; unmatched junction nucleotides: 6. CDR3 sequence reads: CASSRTGSSTDTQYF. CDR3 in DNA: TGTGCCAGCAGTCGGACAGGCTCCAGCACAGATACGCAGTATTTT.

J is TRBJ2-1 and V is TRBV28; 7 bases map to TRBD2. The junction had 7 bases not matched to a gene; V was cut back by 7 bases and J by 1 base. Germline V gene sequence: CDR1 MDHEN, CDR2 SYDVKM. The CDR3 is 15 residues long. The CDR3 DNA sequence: TGTGCCAGCATCGTGGCGGGAGAGTCCTACAATGAGCAGTTCTTC. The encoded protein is CASIVAGESYNEQFF.

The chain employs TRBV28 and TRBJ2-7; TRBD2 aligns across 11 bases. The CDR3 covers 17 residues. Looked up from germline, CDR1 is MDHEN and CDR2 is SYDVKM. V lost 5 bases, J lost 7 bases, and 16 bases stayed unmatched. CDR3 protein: CASSPPGTSGRGGEQYF. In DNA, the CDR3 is TGTGCCAGCAGTCCACCTGGGACTAGCGGTAGGGGAGGGGAGCAGTACTTC.

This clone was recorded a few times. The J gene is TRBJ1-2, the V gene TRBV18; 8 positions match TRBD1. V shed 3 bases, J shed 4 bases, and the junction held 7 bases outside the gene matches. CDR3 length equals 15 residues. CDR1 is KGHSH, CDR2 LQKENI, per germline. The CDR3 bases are TGTGCCAGCTCACCCAGTGGACAGGGCCTCTATGGCTACACCTTC. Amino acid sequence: CASSPSGQGLYGYTF.

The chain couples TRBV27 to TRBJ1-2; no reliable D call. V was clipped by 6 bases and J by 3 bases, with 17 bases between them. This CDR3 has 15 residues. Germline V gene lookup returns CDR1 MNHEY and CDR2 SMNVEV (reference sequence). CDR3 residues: CASSEIGVDYYGYTF. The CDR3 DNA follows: TGTGCCAGCAGCGAGATAGGAGTGGACTACTATGGCTACACCTTC.